This T cell receptor beta chain originates from a study of blood T cell repertoires in COVID-19. The wider study: Acute and convalescent COVID-19 specimens originated in the United States, Italy and Spain. Sample material is recorded as cDNA or gDNA derived from T cells, B-cell-depleted T cells, or PBMCs.

Per the original data handling: Scientists estimated how many nucleated cells there were by amplifying reference gene primers. The data were produced by immunoSEQ multiplex PCR, yet TCRdb's version contains in-frame clones alone and is incomplete. The D gene and trimming were derived from the DNA, and the V and J assignments and clone size from that table. The table has about 210,000 clones, over 70% seen once. The CDR3 runs 16 residues. V lost 5 bases to trimming and J lost 5 bases; unmatched junction nucleotides: 10. Germline values: CDR1 SGHNT, CDR2 YYREEE (reference sequence). The J gene is TRBJ1-4, the V gene TRBV5-4; 9 positions match TRBD1. The sequenced sample consisted of peripheral blood. The source is a woman in her forties or fifties with acute or convalescent COVID-19. CDR3 DNA: TGTGCCAGCAGTTACGGGGGACAGGGTGGAAATGAAAAACTGTTTTTT. Protein: CASSYGGQGGNEKLFF. The variable domain in full, completed from reference TRBV5-4 and TRBJ1-4, reads ETGVTQSPTHLIKTRGQQVTLRCSSQSGHNTVSWYQQALGQGPQFIFQYYREEENGRGNFPPRFSGLQFPNYSSELNVNALELDDSALYLCASSYGGQGGNEKLFFGSGTQLSVL.